This TCR beta chain emerged from a study of blood T cell repertoires in COVID-19. Original data processing: Amplified reference gene primers provided the basis for estimating nucleated cell counts. Assay: immunoSEQ multiplex PCR; the TCRdb copy retains only in-frame clones and omits some. V, J and clone size are those of that table, while D and trimming were read from the DNA. The sample includes about 320,000 clones, roughly 89% seen only once; the top ten take roughly 10%. Sequencing used peripheral blood. This receptor was obtained from a woman in her twenties or thirties with COVID-19, enrolled during active disease.

CDR3 in amino acids: CASSVSNSPLHF. In nucleotides, the CDR3 is TGTGCCAGCAGTGTGAGTAATTCACCCCTCCACTTT. V is TRBV2 and J is TRBJ1-6; D unresolved. The V gene lost 4 bases and the J gene lost 6 bases, with 4 bases spanning the gap. CDR3 length: 12 amino acids. Germline CDR1 is SNHLY and CDR2 is FYNNEI.